This T cell receptor beta chain came from a study of T cell repertoires in cytomegalovirus infection. As for the study in general: From public TCR beta signatures came an indication of both CMV infection and matching HLA type. Points from the study as a whole: Of the TCR beta families, the public ones yielded a cumulative frequency that identified carriers of CMV plus the relevant HLA. Dominant in the ex vivo response were TCR beta clonotypes restricted by HLA-C and specific for CMV.

Comments on this clonotype: Its target is not known.

Trimming took 3 bases from V and 5 from J, leaving 13 bases between them. CDR1 is MNHEY and CDR2 is SMNVEV in the germline V gene (reference sequence). The CDR3 totals 14 residues. One entry per CDR3 protein, called by TCRdb with MiXCR from the reads. The sample lists 680,000 or so distinct CDR3 sequences; roughly a third were seen once. This chain connects TRBV27 to TRBJ1-2; D ambiguous. The sequenced sample consisted of PBMCs. The receptor was derived from a human donor in good health (CMV status not recorded). Some clones in this sample may be carry-over from other donors' samples. CDR3 in amino acids: CASSFSRAWYGYTF. DNA of the CDR3: TGTGCCAGCAGTTTTTCGCGGGCATGGTATGGCTACACCTTC.